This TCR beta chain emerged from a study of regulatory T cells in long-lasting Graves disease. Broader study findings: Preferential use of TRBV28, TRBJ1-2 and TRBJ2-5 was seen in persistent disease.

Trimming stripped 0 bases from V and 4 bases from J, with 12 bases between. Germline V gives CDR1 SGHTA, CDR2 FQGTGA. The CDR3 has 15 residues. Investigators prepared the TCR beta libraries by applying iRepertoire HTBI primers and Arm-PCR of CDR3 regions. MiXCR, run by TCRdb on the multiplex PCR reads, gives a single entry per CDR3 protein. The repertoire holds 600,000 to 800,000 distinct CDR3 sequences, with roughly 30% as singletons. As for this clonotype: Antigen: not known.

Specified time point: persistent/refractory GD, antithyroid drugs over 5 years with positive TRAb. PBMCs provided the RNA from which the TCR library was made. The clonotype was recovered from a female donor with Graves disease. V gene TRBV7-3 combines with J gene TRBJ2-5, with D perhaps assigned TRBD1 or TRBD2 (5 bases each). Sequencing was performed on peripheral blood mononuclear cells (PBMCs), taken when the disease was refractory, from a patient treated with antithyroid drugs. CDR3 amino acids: CASSLTGTFRETQYF. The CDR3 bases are TGTGCCAGCAGCTTAACAGGGACCTTTAGAGAGACCCAGTACTTC.